Shown below are 2 T cell receptor beta chains from a single sample sequenced in a study of blood T cell repertoires in COVID-19. This table comes from immunoSEQ multiplex PCR, and its TCRdb copy is limited to in-frame clones, with some not included. In the table there are 150,000 or so clones, 87% of which are singletons. The specimen was peripheral blood. All receptors derive from a man older than 75 with acute or convalescent COVID-19.

This chain connects TRBV29-1 to TRBJ2-3; D might be TRBD2 (5 bases). The CDR3 totals 11 residues. Per the germline V gene, CDR1 is SQVTM and CDR2 is ANQGSEA. With 7 bases removed from V and 0 bases from J, the gap between germline ends came to 5 bases. The CDR3 sequence: CSGTSTDTQYF. Written as DNA, the CDR3 is TGCAGCGGGACTAGCACAGATACGCAGTATTTT.

The CDR3 nucleotides are TGCAGCGTTGCAGATGGGAGTGCGAAAGCAGATACGCAGTATTTT. This encodes CSVADGSAKADTQYF. V and J are TRBV29-1 and TRBJ2-3, with D perhaps matching TRBD2 (5 bases). The CDR3 totals 15 residues. CDR1 and CDR2 from the germline V gene are SQVTM and ANQGSEA. V was cut by 4 bases and J by 4 bases, with 18 bases left in between.